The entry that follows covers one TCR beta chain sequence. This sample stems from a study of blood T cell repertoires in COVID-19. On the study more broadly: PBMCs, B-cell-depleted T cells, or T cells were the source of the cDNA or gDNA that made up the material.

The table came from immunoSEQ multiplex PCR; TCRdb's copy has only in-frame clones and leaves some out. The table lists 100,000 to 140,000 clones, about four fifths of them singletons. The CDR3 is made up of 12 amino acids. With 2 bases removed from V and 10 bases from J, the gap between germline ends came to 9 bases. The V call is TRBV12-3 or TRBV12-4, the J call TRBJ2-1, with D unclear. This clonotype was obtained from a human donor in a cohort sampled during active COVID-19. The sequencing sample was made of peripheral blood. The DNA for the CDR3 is TGTGCCAGCAGTTTAATGCGCACCGAGCAGTTCTTC. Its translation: CASSLMRTEQFF.